The rows below give T cell receptor beta chains drawn from one sample of a study of T cell repertoires in cytomegalovirus infection. TCRdb reprocessed the reads with MiXCR, giving one entry per CDR3 protein. The sample has tens of thousands of distinct CDR3 sequences, 3.5% to 4% seen once; the top ten hold less than 25%. The sample taken for sequencing was PBMCs. The receptors shown here come from a human donor in good health (CMV status not recorded). Some clones in this sample may be carry-over from other donors' samples. Both conserved end residues are part of each CDR3. D genes are given only for firm matches. Clone size appears in some rows only: once, few, many, or a class for an expanded clone.

v_call	d_call	j_call	clone_size	cdr3_aa	cdr3_nt
TRBV7-2	.	TRBJ2-7	many	CASSLTVAVPYEQYF	TGTGCCAGCAGCTTAACGGTAGCGGTTCCCTACGAGCAGTACTTC
TRBV7-3	.	TRBJ2-2	few	CASSPGVNGELFF	TGTGCCAGCAGCCCCGGGGTGAATGGGGAGCTGTTTTTT
TRBV20-1	TRBD1	TRBJ1-1	many	CSAGSPRGMNTEAFF	TGCAGTGCTGGATCTCCCAGGGGGATGAACACTGAAGCTTTCTTT
TRBV4-3	.	TRBJ2-1	many	CASSQDISDGGEQFF	TGCGCCAGCAGCCAAGATATCAGCGACGGGGGTGAGCAGTTCTTC
TRBV7-2	TRBD1	TRBJ2-3	few	CASSSDRAGTDTQYF	TGTGCCAGCAGCTCTGACAGGGCAGGCACAGATACGCAGTATTTT
TRBV7-2	.	TRBJ1-1	many	CASIPGPGSTEAFF	TGTGCCAGCATCCCAGGCCCGGGGTCGACTGAAGCTTTCTTT
TRBV5-4	TRBD2	TRBJ2-3	many	CASSFRGTSGGKTDTQYF	TGTGCCAGCAGCTTTCGGGGGACTAGCGGGGGGAAGACAGATACGCAGTATTTT
TRBV7-2	TRBD2	TRBJ2-3	many	CASSLFPAGGQADTQYF	TGTGCCAGCAGCTTATTCCCAGCGGGGGGTCAGGCAGATACGCAGTATTTT
TRBV10-3	.	TRBJ1-1	many	CAISDLRGGTEAFF	TGTGCCATCAGTGACTTAAGAGGGGGCACTGAAGCTTTCTTT
TRBV12-3/TRBV12-4	.	TRBJ1-1	many	CASRSGVLNTEAFF	TGTGCCAGCAGATCAGGGGTATTGAACACTGAAGCTTTCTTT
TRBV7-2	.	TRBJ1-1	many	CASSQGRGTEAFF	TGTGCCAGCAGTCAGGGGAGGGGAACTGAAGCTTTCTTT
TRBV7-8	.	TRBJ2-5	many	CASSRQQGGGETQYF	TGTGCCAGCAGCCGACAGCAGGGGGGTGGAGAGACCCAGTACTTC
TRBV20-1	.	TRBJ2-3	many	CSALGRNTDTQYF	TGCAGTGCCCTGGGGCGGAACACAGATACGCAGTATTTT
TRBV7-2	.	TRBJ1-5	many	CASSLVRDQPQHF	TGTGCCAGCAGCTTAGTTCGGGATCAGCCCCAGCATTTT
TRBV7-2	.	TRBJ2-3	many	CASSSTWGTLPTDTQYF	TGTGCCAGCAGCTCGACGTGGGGGACATTACCCACAGATACGCAGTATTTT
TRBV20-1	TRBD1	TRBJ2-1	many	CSASGQDSYNEQFF	TGCAGTGCTAGTGGACAGGACTCCTACAATGAGCAGTTCTTC
TRBV7-2	.	TRBJ1-1	many	CASSLESGNTEAFF	TGTGCCAGCAGCTTAGAATCAGGAAACACTGAAGCTTTCTTT
TRBV7-2	.	TRBJ2-7	many	CASSFLPVLTYEQYF	TGTGCCAGCAGCTTTCTTCCGGTGCTAACCTACGAGCAGTACTTC
TRBV7-2	TRBD1	TRBJ2-7	many	CASSLAPGQGAYEQYF	TGTGCCAGCAGCTTAGCCCCGGGACAGGGGGCCTACGAGCAGTACTTC
TRBV7-2	.	TRBJ1-1	many	CASSIVGVEAFF	TGTGCCAGCAGCATCGTTGGGGTTGAAGCTTTCTTT
TRBV7-2	.	TRBJ1-5	many	CASGDRYSNQPQHF	TGTGCCAGCGGAGACCGTTATAGCAATCAGCCCCAGCATTTT
TRBV7-2	.	TRBJ2-2	many	CASSPVRTGELFF	TGTGCCAGCAGCCCAGTGAGGACCGGGGAGCTGTTTTTT
TRBV7-2	TRBD2	TRBJ2-5	many	CASSIRLASQETQYF	TGTGCCAGCAGCATCCGACTAGCGTCGCAAGAGACCCAGTACTTC
TRBV7-2	.	TRBJ2-3	many	CASTPTTLTDTQYF	TGTGCCAGCACCCCTACTACACTCACAGATACGCAGTATTTT
TRBV7-2	.	TRBJ1-5	many	CASSPTLDQPQHF	TGTGCCAGCAGTCCTACTCTTGACCAGCCCCAGCATTTT
TRBV28	.	TRBJ1-3	many	CASKLPGPSGNTIYF	TGTGCCAGCAAACTGCCCGGACCCTCTGGAAACACCATATATTTT
TRBV10-3	TRBD1	TRBJ2-7	many	CAISESTGLAEQYF	TGTGCCATCAGTGAGTCGACAGGGTTGGCCGAGCAGTACTTC
TRBV7-2	.	TRBJ2-5	many	CASSSTRAQETQYF	TGTGCCAGCAGCTCAACCCGGGCCCAAGAGACCCAGTACTTC
TRBV7-9	.	TRBJ2-1	many	CASSPHRGHSYNEQFF	TGTGCCAGCAGCCCCCACCGGGGACATTCCTACAATGAGCAGTTCTTC
TRBV20-1	TRBD1	TRBJ1-3	.	CSAPGQGAPHSGNTIYF	TGCAGTGCCCCGGGACAGGGGGCCCCCCACTCTGGAAACACCATATATTTT
TRBV28	.	TRBJ1-1	many	CASSLGGARVTEAFF	TGTGCCAGCAGTTTAGGGGGGGCGAGAGTAACTGAAGCTTTCTTT
TRBV7-2	TRBD2	TRBJ2-7	many	CASSLAGGRNEQYF	TGTGCCAGCAGCCTAGCGGGAGGGAGAAACGAGCAGTACTTC
TRBV4-3	.	TRBJ1-1	few	CASSTAINTEAFF	TGCGCCAGCAGTACAGCCATTAACACTGAAGCTTTCTTT
TRBV10-3	.	TRBJ2-1	many	CAISAPASEQFF	TGTGCCATCAGCGCCCCCGCTAGCGAGCAGTTCTTC
TRBV20-1	TRBD1	TRBJ2-5	many	CSAIAGGGETQYF	TGCAGTGCTATCGCAGGGGGCGGAGAGACCCAGTACTTC
TRBV7-2	TRBD2	TRBJ2-5	many	CASNPRAGDYPETQYF	TGTGCCAGCAACCCTCGGGCGGGGGACTACCCAGAGACCCAGTACTTC
TRBV19	.	TRBJ2-1	many	CASKPSGISYNEQFF	TGTGCCAGTAAACCCTCAGGGATATCCTACAATGAGCAGTTCTTC
TRBV28	.	TRBJ1-2	many	CASSPVVLTYGYTF	TGTGCCAGCAGCCCAGTGGTCCTGACCTATGGCTACACCTTC
TRBV18	.	TRBJ2-1	many	CASSPLRGRDNEQFF	TGTGCCAGCTCACCACTTCGGGGTCGAGACAATGAGCAGTTCTTC
TRBV7-6	TRBD2	TRBJ2-5	many	CASSSNSGRRQETQYF	TGTGCCAGCAGCTCAAATAGCGGGAGGAGACAAGAGACCCAGTACTTC
TRBV5-6	.	TRBJ2-7	many	CASSFRESPPYEQYF	TGTGCCAGCAGCTTCAGGGAAAGTCCACCTTACGAGCAGTACTTC
TRBV7-2	.	TRBJ2-1	many	CASTPLAGFSYNEQFF	TGTGCCAGCACCCCTCTGGCGGGATTCTCCTACAATGAGCAGTTCTTC
TRBV12-3/TRBV12-4	.	TRBJ1-5	many	CASSLAGAEGQPQHF	TGTGCCAGCAGTTTAGCCGGCGCCGAGGGTCAGCCCCAGCATTTT
TRBV7-9	.	TRBJ1-2	many	CASSLALGVNNYGYTF	TGTGCCAGCAGCTTAGCGCTGGGGGTAAATAACTATGGCTACACCTTC
TRBV3-1	.	TRBJ2-2	once	CASSQVLGTGELFF	TGTGCCAGCAGCCAAGTCCTGGGGACCGGGGAGCTGTTTTTT
TRBV7-2	.	TRBJ2-5	many	CASSLSLGGKTQYF	TGTGCCAGCAGCTTAAGTCTTGGAGGAAAGACCCAGTACTTC
TRBV25-1	.	TRBJ2-1	many	CASSGSVPPNEQFF	TGTGCCAGCAGTGGAAGCGTCCCGCCGAATGAGCAGTTCTTC
TRBV6-2/TRBV6-3	TRBD1	TRBJ1-1	few	CASSMGQLKAFF	TGTGCCAGCAGCATGGGACAGCTGAAAGCTTTCTTT
TRBV6-1	.	TRBJ1-2	many	CASSEAASSGVYGYTF	TGTGCCAGCAGTGAAGCTGCGTCTTCGGGAGTTTATGGCTACACCTTC
TRBV7-8	.	TRBJ1-1	many	CASSLEARGRMNTEAFF	TGTGCCAGCAGCTTAGAGGCTAGGGGTCGGATGAACACTGAAGCTTTCTTT
TRBV4-2	.	TRBJ2-3	many	CASSQEGANRADTQYF	TGTGCCAGCAGCCAAGAAGGGGCGAATCGAGCAGATACGCAGTATTTT
TRBV4-1	TRBD1	TRBJ2-7	many	CASSRTLGTGTYEQYF	TGCGCCAGCAGCCGCACCCTAGGGACAGGGACCTACGAGCAGTACTTC
TRBV29-1	.	TRBJ2-7	.	CSVGAIGKGEQYF	TGCAGCGTTGGCGCAATAGGGAAGGGCGAGCAGTACTTC
TRBV7-2	TRBD2	TRBJ2-1	many	CASSQTLAGAYNEQFF	TGTGCCAGCAGCCAGACACTAGCGGGAGCATACAATGAGCAGTTCTTC
TRBV7-2	.	TRBJ2-2	.	CASSTRKAGELFF	TGTGCCAGCAGCACACGGAAGGCCGGGGAGCTGTTTTTT
TRBV20-1	TRBD1	TRBJ2-5	many	CSARDRTGVETQYF	TGCAGTGCTAGAGACCGAACAGGGGTAGAGACCCAGTACTTC
TRBV2	.	TRBJ2-7	many	CASSAPLGLEQYF	TGTGCCAGCAGTGCCCCCCTCGGTCTTGAGCAGTACTTC
TRBV5-6	.	TRBJ2-1	many	CASSLVSIHEQFF	TGTGCCAGCAGCTTGGTTAGTATCCATGAGCAGTTCTTC
TRBV7-8	.	TRBJ1-4	many	CASSSLQGFNEKLFF	TGTGCCAGCAGCTCATTGCAGGGTTTTAATGAAAAACTGTTTTTT
TRBV20-1	.	TRBJ1-1	.	CSAPKFGTGTEAFF	TGCAGTGCCCCTAAATTTGGTACGGGCACTGAAGCTTTCTTT